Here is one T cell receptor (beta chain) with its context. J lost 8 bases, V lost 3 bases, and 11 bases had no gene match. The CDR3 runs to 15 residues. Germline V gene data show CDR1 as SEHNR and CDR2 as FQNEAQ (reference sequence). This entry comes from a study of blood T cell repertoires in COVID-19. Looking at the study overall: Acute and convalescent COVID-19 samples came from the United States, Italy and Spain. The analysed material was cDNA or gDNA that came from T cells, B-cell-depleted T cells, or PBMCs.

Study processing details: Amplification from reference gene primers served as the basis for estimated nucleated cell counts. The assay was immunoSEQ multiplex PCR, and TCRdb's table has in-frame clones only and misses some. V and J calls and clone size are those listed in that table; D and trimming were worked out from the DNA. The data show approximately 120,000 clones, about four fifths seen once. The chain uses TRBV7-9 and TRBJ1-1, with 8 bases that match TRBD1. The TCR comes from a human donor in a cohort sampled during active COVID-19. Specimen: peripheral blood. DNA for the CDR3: TGTGCCAGCAGCTTGCTAACGGGACAGGCTCCCGAAGCTTTCTTT. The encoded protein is CASSLLTGQAPEAFF.